The clone carrying this T cell receptor (beta chain) was seen ten or more times. Using its own MiXCR run on the 5' RACE reads, TCRdb lists one record per CDR3 protein. The top ten hold around 12% of the sample, which has 420,000 or so distinct CDR3 sequences, approximately 18% seen once. V lost 5 bases and J 8 bases, leaving 12 bases between the germline ends. The CDR3 sequence is 12 residues long. Germline values: CDR1 MDHEN, CDR2 SYDVKM. This entry belongs to a study of identical twins. The sequencing sample was made of naive T cells sorted from blood. The clonotype originates from a middle-aged man in good health. The chain joins TRBV28 to TRBJ1-1; D is unresolved. This CDR3 reads CASSRTFGEAFF. Here the CDR3 DNA reads TGTGCCAGCAGTCGCACTTTTGGAGAAGCTTTCTTT.